The 17 T cell receptor beta chains presented below share a single source sample, sequenced in a study of T-cell memory formation after mild COVID-19. TCRdb passed the 5' RACE reads through MiXCR, listing each CDR3 protein once. The table shows around 390,000 distinct CDR3 sequences, with 16% occurring only once. The sample was PBMCs or a T cell subset sorted from them (not recorded which). These receptors came from a man aged 18 to 30 who had mild COVID-19 (a few samples of this study predate the infection). Cell type and time point are not known.

This clonotype came up a few times. The V gene is TRBV6-2 or TRBV6-3, the J gene TRBJ1-6, with 7 bases matching TRBD1. The germline V gene encodes CDR1 MNHEY and CDR2 SVGEGT. Unmatched junction bases numbered 15, after V lost 2 bases and J lost 8 bases. The CDR3 loop spans 18 amino acids. The CDR3 DNA reads as TGTGCCAGCAGTTACACCGGCCGGACAGGCTTTTTTTATTCACCCCTCCACTTT. As protein: CASSYTGRTGFFYSPLHF.

The table lists this clonotype with a few counts. This chain links TRBV12-3 or TRBV12-4 with TRBJ1-2; D possibly corresponds to TRBD1 (5 bases). This CDR3 contains 15 residues. V was shortened by 4 bases and J by 2 bases, with 14 bases between the two germline ends. The CDR3 here is CASSSSSTANYGYTF. For the CDR3, the DNA is TGTGCCAGCAGTTCCTCCTCGACAGCCAACTATGGCTACACCTTC.

This chain links TRBV3-1 with TRBJ1-5; maybe TRBD1 (6 bases). CDR1 and CDR2 from the germline V gene are LGHDT and YNNKEL (reference sequence). CDR3 length: 16 amino acids. The V and J ends lost 6 bases and 0 bases respectively, with 15 bases between them. CDR3 in amino acids: CASSLQGHLSNQPQHF. CDR3 sequence (DNA): TGTGCCAGCAGTCTACAGGGTCACCTTAGCAATCAGCCCCAGCATTTT.

The V call is TRBV4-1, the J call TRBJ2-5; 12 nucleotides agree with TRBD2. The germline CDR1 and CDR2 sequences are MGHRA and YSYEKL. Unmatched junction bases numbered 3, after V lost 3 bases and J lost 4 bases. CDR3 size: 15 residues. The CDR3 coding sequence is TGCGCCAGCAGCCATCCGACTAGCGGGGGAGAGACCCAGTACTTC. It is translated as CASSHPTSGGETQYF.

This clonotype appeared a few times. V gene TRBV29-1 combines with J gene TRBJ2-1; D unresolved. Per the germline V gene, CDR1 is SQVTM and CDR2 is ANQGSEA. The CDR3 is made up of 12 amino acids. The germline V and J ends were trimmed by 6 bases and 7 bases, with 13 bases remaining between them. CDR3 residues: CSVDWAENEQFF. The CDR3 nucleotides are TGCAGCGTCGACTGGGCTGAAAATGAGCAGTTCTTC.

This sequence joins TRBV30 and TRBJ2-4; D call uncertain. V was cut by 5 bases and J by 0 bases, with 8 bases left in between. CDR1 and CDR2 (germline): GTSNPN, SVGIG (reference sequence). The CDR3 contains 13 residues. The CDR3 loop is CAWEQLAKNIQYF. CDR3 sequence (DNA): TGTGCCTGGGAACAGCTAGCCAAAAACATTCAGTACTTC.

This clonotype was seen only a few times. This rearrangement joins TRBV28 to TRBJ1-2, with a tentative D call TRBD1 (5 bases). Germline V gene sequence: CDR1 MDHEN, CDR2 SYDVKM. The CDR3 spans 12 residues. The germline V and J ends were trimmed by 1 base and 8 bases, with 8 bases remaining between them. The CDR3 loop is CASSLYRGGYTF. The CDR3 DNA reads as TGTGCCAGCAGTTTATACCGGGGCGGCTACACCTTC.

The chain links TRBV6-2 or TRBV6-3 to TRBJ2-1; unclear D gene. The germline V gene has CDR1 MNHEY and CDR2 SVGEGT. The V end lost 6 bases, the J end lost 7 bases, and 13 bases lay between the germline ends. The CDR3 totals 13 residues. Here the CDR3 DNA reads TGTGCCAGCAGACAAATGAATTGGAATGAGCAGTTCTTC. This gives the protein CASRQMNWNEQFF.

The rearrangement links TRBV6-2 or TRBV6-3 to TRBJ1-1; D call uncertain. The V and J ends lost 1 base and 8 bases respectively, with 8 bases between them. The CDR3 runs 12 residues. Per the germline V gene, CDR1 is MNHEY and CDR2 is SVGEGT. DNA of the CDR3: TGTGCCAGCAGTTACTTTGGCTCGGAAGCTTTCTTT. Amino acid sequence: CASSYFGSEAFF.

This chain joins TRBV6-5 and TRBJ1-2; a possible D gene is TRBD1 (6 bases). CDR1 is MNHEY and CDR2 is SVGAGI in the germline V gene. The CDR3 totals 15 residues. V lost 5 bases to trimming and J lost 3 bases, with 16 bases between them. The DNA of the CDR3 is TGTGCCAGCAGTCCAACCGGACAGACTTACTATGGCTACACCTTC. Residues: CASSPTGQTYYGYTF.

This chain joins TRBV4-3 and TRBJ1-4, with D tentatively TRBD1 (6 bases). Trimming cost V 1 base and J 7 bases, with 22 bases left between them. The CDR3 has 18 residues. Germline CDR1 and CDR2: LGHNA and YSLEER. Written as DNA, the CDR3 is TGCGCCAGCAGCCAAGCTCAAATCTCTACAGGGCGTCCTGAAAAACTGTTTTTT. It encodes CASSQAQISTGRPEKLFF.

The chain joins TRBV28 to TRBJ2-5, with 8 bases matching TRBD1. The V gene end was trimmed by 4 bases and the J gene end by 7 bases; junction bases not matched to a gene: 8. Germline CDR1 MDHEN, CDR2 SYDVKM. The CDR3 spans 14 residues. DNA of the CDR3: TGTGCCAGCAGTTCTTGGACAGGGATGGGGACCCAGTACTTC. Its translation is CASSSWTGMGTQYF.

The V gene is TRBV29-1, the J gene TRBJ2-7; D gene uncertain. V shed 4 bases and J shed 5 bases, with 21 bases lying between them. Germline assignment: CDR1 SQVTM and CDR2 ANQGSEA. This CDR3 spans 15 amino acids. DNA for the CDR3: TGCAGCGTTGGAGGTTCGCCAGGAGTCGGCGACGAGCAGTACGTC. Amino acids: CSVGGSPGVGDEQYV.

V usage is TRBV20-1 and J usage is TRBJ2-3; D is uncertain. V was shortened by 0 bases and J by 1 base, with 11 bases between the two germline ends. The CDR3 totals 15 residues. Germline V gene data show CDR1 as DFQATT and CDR2 as SNEGSKA (reference sequence). CDR3 in DNA: TGCAGTGCTAGAGATTACTCCTCAGGCACAGATACGCAGTATTTT. This codes for CSARDYSSGTDTQYF.

This clonotype appeared a few times. V usage is TRBV5-1 and J usage is TRBJ2-1; D is tentatively TRBD1 or TRBD2 (5 bases each). This CDR3 region has 16 residues. The V end was cut by 2 bases, the J end by 6 bases, with 18 bases between. In germline, CDR1 is SGHRS, CDR2 YFSETQ. The CDR3 DNA is TGCGCCAGCAGCTTATGGGACCCGTCCCTTGTCAATGAGCAGTTCTTC. Encoded protein: CASSLWDPSLVNEQFF.

This clonotype came up many times. The chain employs TRBV10-2 and TRBJ2-3; the D is unclear. Per the germline V gene, CDR1 is WSHSY and CDR2 is SAAADI. Deletions cut 8 bases from V and 3 bases from J, with 15 bases between. The CDR3 runs to 14 residues. In nucleotides, the CDR3 is TGCGCCAGCGGCTCCTCCTATAGAACAGATACGCAGTATTTT. Protein: CASGSSYRTDTQYF.

This chain connects TRBV29-1 to TRBJ1-1, with D possibly being TRBD1 (5 bases). The CDR3 length is 13 residues. Trimming took 7 bases from V and 1 from J, leaving 13 bases between them. Per the germline V gene, CDR1 is SQVTM and CDR2 is ANQGSEA. The CDR3 coding sequence is TGCAGCGCTTCGATCGGGGGGAACACTGAAGCTTTCTTT. Its translation is CSASIGGNTEAFF.